This T cell receptor (beta chain) stems from a study of T cell changes during pregnancy in multiple sclerosis. Sequenced by immunoSEQ multiplex PCR; TCRdb stores in-frame clones only, minus some. The sample lists 91,000 or so clones; approximately 95% were seen once. The sequence came from a female donor with multiple sclerosis, enrolled in a pregnancy study. The sample here was peripheral blood, taken after pregnancy.

CDR3 in amino acids: CASSFSRDYSNQPQHF. The DNA for the CDR3 is TGTGCCAGCAGCTTCAGCAGAGACTATAGCAATCAGCCCCAGCATTTT. This sequence joins TRBV5-6 and TRBJ1-5, with D unresolved. CDR3 length: 16 amino acids. The V gene lost 2 bases and the J gene lost 0 bases, with 12 bases spanning the gap. The germline V gene encodes CDR1 SGHDT and CDR2 YYEEEE.